The 3 T cell receptor beta chains below were found in one sample sequenced in a study of T cell responses to AZD1222 COVID-19 vaccine. Assay: immunoSEQ multiplex PCR; the TCRdb copy retains only in-frame clones and omits some. This table holds approximately 130,000 clones, 85% to 95% found once. The source was peripheral blood, collected on day 0 of AZD1222 vaccination. The receptors stem from an adult in good health.

The chain recombines TRBV2 with TRBJ1-2, with unresolved D. The CDR3 has 15 residues. The germline V gene has CDR1 SNHLY and CDR2 FYNNEI. Trimming stripped 0 bases from V and 2 bases from J, with 10 bases between. The CDR3 DNA is TGTGCCAGCAGTGAAGCGCTTCTCGGGAACTATGGCTACACCTTC. This gives the protein CASSEALLGNYGYTF.

The chain carries TRBV5-1 and TRBJ2-7, with 11 bases identical to TRBD1. Germline assignment: CDR1 SGHRS and CDR2 YFSETQ. The length of the CDR3 is 14 residues. V lost 3 bases, J lost 5 bases, and 4 bases stayed unmatched. CDR3 in amino acids: CASSSRTGGDEQYF. The CDR3 coding sequence is TGCGCCAGCAGCTCCAGGACAGGGGGCGACGAGCAGTACTTC.

The rearrangement uses TRBV28 and TRBJ2-5; no clear D gene. Deletions cut 8 bases from V and 5 bases from J, with 9 bases between. The CDR3 is 11 amino acids. Germline lookup yields CDR1 MDHEN and CDR2 SYDVKM. The CDR3 DNA follows: TGTGCCAGCTTGTTTCGGGAGACCCAGTACTTC. Protein sequence: CASLFRETQYF.